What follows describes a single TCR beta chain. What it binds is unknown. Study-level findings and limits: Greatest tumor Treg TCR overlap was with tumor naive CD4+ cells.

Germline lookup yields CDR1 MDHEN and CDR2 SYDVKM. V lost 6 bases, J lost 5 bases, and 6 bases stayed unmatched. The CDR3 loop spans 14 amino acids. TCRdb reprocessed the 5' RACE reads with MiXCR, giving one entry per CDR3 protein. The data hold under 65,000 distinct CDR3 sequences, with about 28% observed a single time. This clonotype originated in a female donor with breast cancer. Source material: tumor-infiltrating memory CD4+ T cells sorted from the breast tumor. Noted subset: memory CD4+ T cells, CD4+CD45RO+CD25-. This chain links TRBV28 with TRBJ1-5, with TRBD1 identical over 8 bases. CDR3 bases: TGTGCCAGCAGGGAAGGACAGGGAGATCAGCCCCAGCATTTT. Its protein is CASREGQGDQPQHF.